This is a list of T cell receptor beta chains from one sample in a study of T cell responses to AZD1222 COVID-19 vaccine. Data came from immunoSEQ multiplex PCR; TCRdb stores just in-frame clones and leaves some out. The sample has over 100,000 clones, approximately 84% seen once. Sequenced here: peripheral blood, sampled on day 0 of AZD1222 vaccination. These receptors originate from an adult in good health. CDR3s include the opening cysteine and the closing phenylalanine or tryptophan. The order of the fields is J gene, clone size, V gene, D gene, CDR3 protein, CDR3 DNA. D genes are given only for firm matches. Clone size, where shown, is once, few, many, or a class for clones that have expanded.

j_gene: TRBJ2-3
abundance: -
v_gene: TRBV10-1
d_gene: TRBD2
CDR3aa: CASSEEPSGGGDTQYF
CDR3nt: TGCGCCAGCAGTGAGGAGCCCAGCGGGGGAGGGGATACGCAGTATTTT

j_gene: TRBJ1-4
abundance: -
v_gene: TRBV19
d_gene: -
CDR3aa: CASSLGQFNEKLFF
CDR3nt: TGTGCCAGTAGCCTAGGACAGTTTAATGAAAAACTGTTTTTT

j_gene: TRBJ1-3
abundance: -
v_gene: TRBV6-5
d_gene: -
CDR3aa: CASSYSNLGGNTIYF
CDR3nt: TGTGCCAGCAGTTACTCGAATCTGGGGGGAAACACCATATATTTT

j_gene: TRBJ2-7
abundance: -
v_gene: TRBV11-2
d_gene: -
CDR3aa: CASSPPEGIHEQYF
CDR3nt: TGTGCCAGCAGCCCCCCCGAGGGGATACACGAGCAGTACTTC

j_gene: TRBJ2-5
abundance: -
v_gene: TRBV5-4
d_gene: TRBD2
CDR3aa: CASSPSGGAGETQYF
CDR3nt: TGTGCCAGCAGCCCGAGCGGGGGGGCCGGAGAGACCCAGTACTTC

j_gene: TRBJ1-1
abundance: -
v_gene: TRBV4-2
d_gene: -
CDR3aa: CASAQGVKNTEAFF
CDR3nt: TGTGCCAGCGCTCAAGGGGTCAAGAACACTGAAGCTTTCTTT

j_gene: TRBJ1-1
abundance: -
v_gene: TRBV24-1
d_gene: -
CDR3aa: CAIRERAPGTEAFF
CDR3nt: TGTGCCATTAGGGAGAGGGCCCCGGGAACTGAAGCTTTCTTT

j_gene: TRBJ2-1
abundance: -
v_gene: TRBV28
d_gene: -
CDR3aa: CASRPLQGNNEQFF
CDR3nt: TGTGCCAGCAGACCTTTGCAGGGGAACAATGAGCAGTTCTTC

j_gene: TRBJ2-1
abundance: -
v_gene: TRBV7-9
d_gene: TRBD2
CDR3aa: CASSLGTRAGAYNEQFF
CDR3nt: TGTGCCAGCAGCTTAGGGACAAGAGCGGGGGCCTACAATGAGCAGTTCTTC

j_gene: TRBJ2-2
abundance: once
v_gene: TRBV10-3
d_gene: -
CDR3aa: CATHPTGPHTGELFF
CDR3nt: TGTGCCACCCACCCCACAGGGCCACACACCGGGGAGCTGTTTTTT